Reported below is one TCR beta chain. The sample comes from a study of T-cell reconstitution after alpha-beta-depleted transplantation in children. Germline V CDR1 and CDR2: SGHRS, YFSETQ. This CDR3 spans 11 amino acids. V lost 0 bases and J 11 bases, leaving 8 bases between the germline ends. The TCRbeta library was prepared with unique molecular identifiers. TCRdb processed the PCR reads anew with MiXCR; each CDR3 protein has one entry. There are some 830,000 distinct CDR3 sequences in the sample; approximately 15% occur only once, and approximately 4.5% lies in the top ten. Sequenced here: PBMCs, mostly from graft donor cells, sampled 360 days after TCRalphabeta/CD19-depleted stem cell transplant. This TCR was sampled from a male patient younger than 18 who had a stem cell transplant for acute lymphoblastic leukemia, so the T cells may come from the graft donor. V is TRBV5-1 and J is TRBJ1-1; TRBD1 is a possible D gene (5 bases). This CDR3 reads CASSLEGHAFF. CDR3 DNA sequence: TGCGCCAGCAGCTTGGAGGGGCACGCTTTCTTT.